The 17 T cell receptor beta chains below all came from one sample that was sequenced in a study of CD8+CD57+ T cells in acquired aplastic anemia. An expansion of CD8+CD57+ cells by flow cytometry had been shown in patients chosen for sequencing. TCR beta VDJ combinations and CDR3 sequences were profiled from genomic DNA. TCRdb reprocessed the reads via MiXCR and lists one record per CDR3 protein. This table holds around 50,000 distinct CDR3 sequences, around 50% found once. Specimen: sorted CD4+, CD8+, or CD8+CD57+ T cells (not recorded which) from PBMCs. The receptors come from a human donor with aplastic anemia.

In DNA, the CDR3 is TGTGCCAGCTCAGCGCAGGGGGTCTCTGGAAACACCATATATTTT. Translating gives CASSAQGVSGNTIYF. The chain recombines TRBV25-1 with TRBJ1-3; 7 positions match TRBD1. Per germline, CDR1 MGHDK and CDR2 SYGVNS. V shed 8 bases, J shed 0 bases, and the junction held 7 bases outside the gene matches. The CDR3 is made up of 15 amino acids. The full variable domain, with the rest looked up from reference TRBV25-1 and TRBJ1-3, is EADIYQTPRYLVIGTGKKITLECSQTMGHDKMYWYQQDPGMELHLIHYSYGVNSTEKGDLSSESTVSRIRTEHFPLTLESARPSHTSQYLCASSAQGVSGNTIYFGEGSWLTVV.

This clonotype was seen repeatedly, ten times or more. The chain recombines TRBV20-1 with TRBJ2-3; perhaps TRBD2 as D (5 bases). V was pared by 4 bases and J by 0 bases, with 11 bases between. The CDR3 is 14 amino acids. Germline loops: CDR1 DFQATT, CDR2 SNEGSKA (reference sequence). The CDR3 nucleotides read TGCAGTGCTACCGAGGGTACTAGCACAGATACGCAGTATTTT. It codes for CSATEGTSTDTQYF.

This clonotype has a single count. CDR3 sequence reads: CASSLGSGTGNEKLFF. DNA for the CDR3: TGCGCCAGCAGCTTGGGCTCCGGGACAGGGAATGAAAAACTGTTTTTT. The chain is built from TRBV5-1 and TRBJ1-4, with 9 bases matching TRBD1. CDR1 is SGHRS and CDR2 is YFSETQ in the germline V gene. Unmatched junction bases numbered 5, after V lost 0 bases and J lost 5 bases. The CDR3 has 16 amino acids.

This chain connects TRBV13 to TRBJ2-7; D is unresolved. Germline assignment: CDR1 PRHDT and CDR2 FYEKMQ (reference sequence). CDR3 size: 13 residues. CDR3 in DNA: TGCGCCAGCAGCTCCCGCGGCTCCTACGAGCAGTACGTC. Encoded protein: CASSSRGSYEQYV.

The chain has TRBV10-3 and TRBJ1-1; D is unclear. The CDR3 contains 11 residues. Germline lookup yields CDR1 ENHRY and CDR2 SYGVKD. The ends were cut back, 10 bases at V and 3 bases at J, with 9 bases in the middle. CDR3 coding DNA: TGTGCCAGGCCCTGTCACACTGAAGCTTTCTTT. This gives the protein CARPCHTEAFF.

By its share, this clonotype is medium-sized (0.01 to 0.1%). This chain's CDR3 is CASTSDRSEKLFF. The CDR3 nucleotides read TGTGCCTCTACTTCGGACAGAAGTGAAAAACTGTTTTTT. V usage is TRBV15 and J usage is TRBJ1-4; D possibly corresponds to TRBD1 (6 bases). The germline gives CDR1 LNHNV, CDR2 YYDKDF (reference sequence). Trimming pared 11 bases from V and 7 bases from J, leaving 17 bases between. The CDR3 is made up of 13 amino acids.

In regard to this clonotype: One end of the junction is discordant with germline, which a read error may explain. The chain carries TRBV27 and TRBJ2-7; D unresolved. The CDR3 has 15 amino acids. Germline CDR1 reads MNHEY; CDR2 reads SMNVEV (reference sequence). CDR3 protein: CVSSQERPAPYEQYF. The CDR3 region has the DNA TGTGTCAGCAGCCAAGAAAGGCCGGCACCCTACGAGCAGTACTTC.

This clonotype showed up many times. The chain employs TRBV12-3 or TRBV12-4 and TRBJ1-6; TRBD1 might be the D (5 bases). V was pared by 2 bases and J by 11 bases, with 16 bases between. This CDR3 is built from 15 residues. CDR3 DNA sequence: TGTGCCAGCAGTTTAAGTAGGGAATTACAGGCACCCCTCCACTTT. This encodes CASSLSRELQAPLHF.

Only a few counts were recorded for this clonotype. V gene TRBV5-1 combines with J gene TRBJ2-5, with 7 bases lining up with TRBD1. This CDR3 has 14 residues. V shed 3 bases and J 5 bases; nucleotides not matched to a gene: 7. Germline V gene sequence: CDR1 SGHRS, CDR2 YFSETQ. The CDR3 sequence is CASSYEGAGETQYF. The CDR3, as DNA: TGCGCCAGCAGCTATGAGGGGGCCGGGGAGACCCAGTACTTC.

This chain uses TRBV5-1 with TRBJ2-6, with no clear D. Germline CDR1 and CDR2: SGHRS and YFSETQ. CDR3 length: 14 amino acids. V was cut by 0 bases and J by 1 base, with 2 bases left in between. The DNA for the CDR3 is TGCGCCAGCAGCTTGGGATCTGGGGCCAACGTCCTGACTTTC. Translated: CASSLGSGANVLTF. Together with reference TRBV5-1 and TRBJ2-6, the CDR3 gives the full variable domain: KAGVTQTPRYLIKTRGQQVTLSCSPISGHRSVSWYQQTPGQGLQFLFEYFSETQRNKGNFPGRFSGRQFSNSRSEMNVSTLELGDSALYLCASSLGSGANVLTFGAGSRLTVL.

The chain has TRBV5-5 and TRBJ2-3, with 13 bases that match TRBD2. J lost 6 bases, V lost 6 bases, and 4 bases had no gene match. Germline V lookup: CDR1 SGHKS, CDR2 YYEKEE (reference sequence). The CDR3 covers 14 residues. The chain's CDR3 is CASTTLAGGDTQYF. The CDR3, as DNA: TGTGCCAGCACCACACTAGCGGGGGGGGATACGCAGTATTTT. Combining the CDR3 with reference TRBV5-5 and TRBJ2-3 gives the whole variable domain DAGVTQSPTHLIKTRGQQVTLRCSPISGHKSVSWYQQVLGQGPQFIFQYYEKEERGRGNFPDRFSARQFPNYSSELNVNALLLGDSALYLCASTTLAGGDTQYFGPGTRLTVL.

This clonotype is deemed medium-sized. V and J are TRBV19 and TRBJ2-1, with D perhaps TRBD2 (6 bases). The V end was cut by 5 bases, the J end by 7 bases, with 12 bases between. This CDR3 is 13 amino acids long. Germline values: CDR1 LNHDA, CDR2 SQIVND (reference sequence). The CDR3 loop is CASSPSAGNEQFF. CDR3 DNA: TGTGCCAGTAGTCCCTCGGCGGGGAATGAGCAGTTCTTC.

The V gene is TRBV11-1, the J gene TRBJ2-7; 9 bases are a match to TRBD2. CDR3 length: 16 residues. V was pared by 2 bases and J by 6 bases, with 11 bases of the junction left unmatched. Germline CDR1 reads SGHAT; CDR2 reads FQDESV (reference sequence). CDR3 bases: TGTGCCAGCAGCTTACCCACGGCGGGAGGGCCACCCGAGCAGTACTTC. Translation gives CASSLPTAGGPPEQYF.

This clonotype was seen many times. This rearrangement joins TRBV20-1 to TRBJ2-1, with D possibly matching TRBD2 (6 bases). The V gene lost 1 base and the J gene lost 2 bases, with 9 bases spanning the gap. CDR3 length: 14 amino acids. Germline CDR1 DFQATT, CDR2 SNEGSKA (reference sequence). The CDR3 sequence: CSARAGEAYNEQFF. The CDR3 DNA reads as TGCAGTGCTAGAGCGGGGGAGGCCTACAATGAGCAGTTCTTC.

This chain joins TRBV6-5 and TRBJ2-7; D is uncertain. Germline values: CDR1 MNHEY, CDR2 SVGAGI. This CDR3 comprises 13 residues. The V end lost 6 bases, the J end lost 4 bases, and 13 bases lay between the germline ends. The DNA for the CDR3 is TGTGCCAGCAGCTACCCCGGCCGGTACGAGCAGTACGTC. Its protein is CASSYPGRYEQYV.

The gene calls are TRBV20-1 and TRBJ2-3, with D possibly being TRBD2 (6 bases). CDR3 length: 15 residues. Trimming shortened V by 3 bases and J by 3 bases, and 16 bases separated the two germline ends. CDR1 DFQATT and CDR2 SNEGSKA come from the germline V gene (reference sequence). CDR3 DNA sequence: TGCAGTGCTAGGGTCCCCCTAGCGACGACAGATACGCAGTATTTT. Translating it yields CSARVPLATTDTQYF.

The chain joins TRBV7-9 to TRBJ1-2, with D unresolved. Germline V CDR1 and CDR2: SEHNR, FQNEAQ (reference sequence). Trimming stripped 6 bases from V and 8 bases from J, with 16 bases between. The CDR3 is 13 residues long. The CDR3 bases are TGTGCCAGCAGTCACCCCCGGAGTCGGGGCTACACCTTC. Its protein product is CASSHPRSRGYTF.